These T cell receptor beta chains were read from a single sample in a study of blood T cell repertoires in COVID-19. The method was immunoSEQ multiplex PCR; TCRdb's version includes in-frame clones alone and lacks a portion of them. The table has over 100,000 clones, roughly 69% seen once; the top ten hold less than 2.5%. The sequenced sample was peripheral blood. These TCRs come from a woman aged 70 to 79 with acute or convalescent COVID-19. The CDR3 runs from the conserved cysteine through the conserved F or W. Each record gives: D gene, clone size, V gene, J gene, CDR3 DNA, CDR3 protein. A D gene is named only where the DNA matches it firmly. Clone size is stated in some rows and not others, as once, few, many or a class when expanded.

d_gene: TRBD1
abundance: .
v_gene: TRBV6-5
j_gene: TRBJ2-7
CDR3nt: TGTGCCAGCAAGGAGACAGGGGGCTCCTACGAGCAGTACTTC
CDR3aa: CASKETGGSYEQYF

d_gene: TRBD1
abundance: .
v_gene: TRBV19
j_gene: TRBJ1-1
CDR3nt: TGTGCCAGTAGTTACCGGGACAGGGGATGGAACACTGAAGCTTTCTTT
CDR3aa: CASSYRDRGWNTEAFF

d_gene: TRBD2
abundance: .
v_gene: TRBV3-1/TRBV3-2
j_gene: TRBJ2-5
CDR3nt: TGTGCCAGCAGCCAACCGGGACTACGAGAGACCCAGTACTTC
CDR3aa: CASSQPGLRETQYF

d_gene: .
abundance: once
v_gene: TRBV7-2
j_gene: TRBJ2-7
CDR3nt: TGTGCCAGCAGCATGATGGGGGGACTTACCTACGAGCAGTACTTC
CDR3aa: CASSMMGGLTYEQYF

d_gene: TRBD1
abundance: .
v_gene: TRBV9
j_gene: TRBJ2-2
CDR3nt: TGTGCCAGCAGCGTATCAGGGGGCTTAGACACCGGGGAGCTGTTTTTT
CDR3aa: CASSVSGGLDTGELFF

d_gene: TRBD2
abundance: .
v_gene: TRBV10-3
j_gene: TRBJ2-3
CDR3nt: TGTGCCATCAGTGAGCAAACTAGCGGGAGCTCTACAGATACGCAGTATTTT
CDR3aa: CAISEQTSGSSTDTQYF

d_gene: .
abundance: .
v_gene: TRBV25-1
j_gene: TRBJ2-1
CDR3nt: TGTGCCAGCAGAAATTTTTTCAACAATGAGCAGTTCTTC
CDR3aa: CASRNFFNNEQFF

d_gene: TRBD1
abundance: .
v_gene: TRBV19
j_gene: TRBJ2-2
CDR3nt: TGTGCCAGTCAACAGGGGGCAAACACCGGGGAGCTGTTTTTT
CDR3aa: CASQQGANTGELFF

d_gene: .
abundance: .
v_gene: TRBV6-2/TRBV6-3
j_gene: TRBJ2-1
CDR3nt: TGTGCCAGCAGTCAGGGACACCGTCGTATATACAATGAGCAGTTCTTC
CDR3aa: CASSQGHRRIYNEQFF

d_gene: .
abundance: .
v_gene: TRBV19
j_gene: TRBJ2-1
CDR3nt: TGTGCCAGTACCCTGGGACTTGCAAGCTCCTACAATGAGCAGTTCTTC
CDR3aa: CASTLGLASSYNEQFF

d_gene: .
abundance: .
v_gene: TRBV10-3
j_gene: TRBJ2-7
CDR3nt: TGTGCCATCAGTGAAGTAACAGGCGAGCAGTACTTC
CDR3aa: CAISEVTGEQYF